Following are 2 T cell receptor delta chains from one sample sequenced in a study of Vδ1+ human thymocytes. Study findings and constraints: In the thymus, TRG and TRD repertoires looked highly polyclonal with Gaussian CDR3 lengths.

Extracted RNA was reverse transcribed into cDNA. Multiplex PCR used pooled V-gene forward primers and a constant-region reverse primer to amplify CDR3s. TCRdb fed the multiplex PCR reads to CATT. The data show over 45,000 delta-chain clones, less than 15% seen once. The antigens for these receptors are not known. The material sequenced was Vdelta1+ gamma-delta thymocytes from the thymus. Sample subset: FACS-sorted CD3+ TCRalphabeta- TCRVdelta1+ TCRVdelta2- thymocytes. All receptors come from a girl younger than two who had congenital heart surgery.

The chain employs TRDV1 and TRDJ1; possible D gene TRDD3, 6 bases. V was cut by 3 bases and J by 3 bases, with 20 bases left in between. Germline V gene lookup returns CDR1 TSWWSYY and CDR2 QGS. This CDR3 spans 17 amino acids. The CDR3 coding sequence is TGTGCTCTTGGGGACCTCCGGAGGGGATCGGGGGCCGATAAACTCATCTTT. Translation: CALGDLRRGSGADKLIF.

With regard to this clone: Relative to the germline gene, one junction end is altered; a read error may explain this. This chain connects TRDV1 to TRDJ1; 7 positions match TRDD3. The CDR3 sequence is 19 residues long. The germline gives CDR1 TSWWSYY, CDR2 QGS. The CDR3 sequence: CALGDLPGDLHDYTDKPIF. For the CDR3, the DNA is TGTGCTCTTGGGGATCTCCCGGGGGATCTACATGATTACACCGATAAACCCATCTTT.